The 27 T cell receptor beta chains listed next were all sequenced from one sample in a study of cytotoxic CD8 clonotypes in ibrutinib-treated CLL. Method: immunoSEQ multiplex PCR; TCRdb's copy keeps in-frame clones and lacks some. Of more than 150,000 clones in the sample, over 55% were seen once. Sequenced material: PBMCs, taken after 24 months of ibrutinib treatment. The receptors here all came from a human donor with chronic lymphocytic leukemia.

The chain links TRBV9 to TRBJ1-3; D unresolved. This CDR3 has 12 amino acids. CDR1 is SGDLS, CDR2 YYNGEE, per germline. Trimming shortened V by 4 bases and J by 8 bases, and 10 bases separated the two germline ends. The CDR3 loop is CASSPSGDTIYF. CDR3 nucleotide sequence: TGTGCCAGCAGCCCCAGTGGGGACACCATATATTTT.

The chain employs TRBV18 and TRBJ2-1, with 7 bases aligning to TRBD2. Germline V CDR1 and CDR2: KGHSH, LQKENI. With 3 bases clipped from V and 2 bases from J, the junction kept 13 bases outside the gene matches. The CDR3 has 18 amino acids. CDR3 sequence: CASSPLQLLAPTYNEQFF. CDR3 bases: TGTGCCAGCTCACCCCTACAATTACTAGCGCCGACCTACAATGAGCAGTTCTTC.

The V and J genes are TRBV15 and TRBJ1-3, with D unresolved. Per the germline V gene, CDR1 is LNHNV and CDR2 is YYDKDF (reference sequence). Trimming took 8 bases from V and 0 from J, leaving 5 bases between them. The CDR3 is 12 residues long. CDR3 residues: CATGFSGNTIYF. In DNA form, the CDR3 reads TGTGCCACCGGCTTCTCTGGAAACACCATATATTTT.

This clone was seen more than once but under ten times. The sample has other DNA sequences that encode this CDR3 too. This rearrangement joins TRBV20-1 to TRBJ2-1; no clear D. The CDR3 contains 10 residues. V gave up 6 bases and J gave up 4 bases, with 4 bases separating them. Germline lookup yields CDR1 DFQATT and CDR2 SNEGSKA (reference sequence). The CDR3: CSALYNEQFF. The CDR3 region has the DNA TGCAGTGCCCTTTACAATGAGCAGTTCTTC.

This clone was seen a handful of times. The CDR3 spells CASSSPADEQFF. The CDR3 nucleotides are TGTGCCAGCAGCTCCCCCGCGGATGAGCAGTTCTTC. The chain joins TRBV7-9 to TRBJ2-1; D not certain. Germline CDR1 and CDR2: SEHNR and FQNEAQ (reference sequence). V lost 4 bases to trimming and J lost 8 bases, with 9 bases between them. The CDR3 spans 12 residues.

Only one count was recorded for this clone. The chain carries TRBV6-6 and TRBJ1-4, with D possibly matching TRBD1 (6 bases). The CDR3 totals 15 residues. Trimming removed 2 bases at V and 4 bases at J, with 11 bases between. Looked up from germline, CDR1 is MNHNY and CDR2 is SVGAGI (reference sequence). CDR3 DNA: TGTGCCAGCAGTTACACGGACAGTCATAATGAAAAACTGTTTTTT. Its protein is CASSYTDSHNEKLFF.

The chain joins TRBV27 to TRBJ1-5; perhaps TRBD1 as D (6 bases). V lost 5 bases to trimming and J lost 9 bases, with 23 bases between them. The germline gives CDR1 MNHEY, CDR2 SMNVEV (reference sequence). CDR3 length: 16 residues. The CDR3 bases are TGTGCCAGCAGTCCGCAGACAGGTTGGGGCCAAATGCCCCAGCATTTT. Its translation: CASSPQTGWGQMPQHF.

Only one count was recorded for this clone. Written as DNA, the CDR3 is TGTGCCAGCAGCCGTAGGGGCAATGAGCAGTTCTTC. It codes for CASSRRGNEQFF. The chain carries TRBV14 and TRBJ2-1, with D maybe TRBD1 (5 bases). The CDR3 is 12 amino acids. Trimming stripped 4 bases from V and 6 bases from J, with 7 bases between. Germline V gene data show CDR1 as SGHDN and CDR2 as FVKESK. Supplemented by reference TRBV14 and TRBJ2-1, the full variable domain reads EAGVTQFPSHSVIEKGQTVTLRCDPISGHDNLYWYRRVMGKEIKFLLHFVKESKQDESGMPNNRFLAERTGGTYSTLKVQPAELEDSGVYFCASSRRGNEQFFGPGTRLTVL.

The CDR3 DNA follows: TGTGCCAGCAGCGTAGACCCAGGGGGAAATCAGCCCCAGCATTTT. Amino acids: CASSVDPGGNQPQHF. The chain recombines TRBV9 with TRBJ1-5; 7 positions agree with TRBD1. Germline V gene lookup returns CDR1 SGDLS and CDR2 YYNGEE. The CDR3 sequence is 15 residues long. With 0 bases clipped from V and 4 bases from J, the junction kept 4 bases outside the gene matches.

The genes are TRBV7-8 and TRBJ1-5; D is uncertain. The CDR3 is made up of 14 amino acids. Germline V gene lookup returns CDR1 SGHVS and CDR2 FQNEAQ. V dropped 7 bases and J dropped 3 bases, with 13 bases sitting between them. The CDR3: CASKVRQPNQPQHF. In DNA, the CDR3 is TGTGCCAGCAAAGTTCGGCAGCCCAATCAGCCCCAGCATTTT.

The V gene is TRBV11-2, the J gene TRBJ1-3; no definite D call. In germline, CDR1 is SGHAT, CDR2 FQNNGV. The CDR3 is 13 residues long. Trimming took off 5 bases at V and 4 bases at J, with 9 bases between the two ends. Here the CDR3 reads CASSPRGGNTIYF. CDR3 bases: TGTGCCAGCAGCCCCCGAGGAGGAAACACCATATATTTT.

The chain joins TRBV6-5 to TRBJ1-1; no reliable D call. The CDR3 has 15 residues. The V gene's germline CDR1 is MNHEY and CDR2 SVGAGI. Trimming took 5 bases from V and 2 from J, leaving 15 bases between them. The CDR3 DNA follows: TGTGCCAGCAGTCAAGGGTGGTCTAGAAACACTGAAGCTTTCTTT. This gives the protein CASSQGWSRNTEAFF.

The chain's CDR3 is CSALQGHADTEAFF. CDR3 coding DNA: TGCAGCGCCTTACAGGGGCACGCGGACACTGAAGCTTTCTTT. This sequence joins TRBV29-1 and TRBJ1-1; 7 bases are a match to TRBD1. Trimming took 7 bases from V and 3 from J; bases not matched to a gene: 11. CDR1 SQVTM and CDR2 ANQGSEA come from the germline V gene. This CDR3 is built from 14 residues.

The CDR3 region is CASLRGGRRDTQYF. The CDR3 region has the DNA TGTGCCAGCCTCAGGGGCGGGAGGAGGGATACGCAGTATTTT. The V call is TRBV28, the J call TRBJ2-3, with 8 bases fitting TRBD2. Trimming cost V 8 bases and J 6 bases; bases outside gene matches: 10. CDR3 length: 14 residues. Germline V gene data show CDR1 as MDHEN and CDR2 as SYDVKM.

The J gene is TRBJ1-5, the V gene TRBV2; no firm D call. V lost 3 bases to trimming and J lost 7 bases, with 7 bases between them. The CDR3 contains 12 residues. Germline V lookup: CDR1 SNHLY, CDR2 FYNNEI. CDR3 nucleotides: TGTGCCAGCAGTGATGAGGAACAGCCCCAGCATTTT. Its translation is CASSDEEQPQHF.

The rearrangement uses TRBV7-6 and TRBJ2-7; D is ambiguous. This CDR3 spans 14 amino acids. V shed 1 base and J shed 7 bases, with 14 bases lying between them. Germline CDR1 reads SGHVS; CDR2 reads FNYEAQ. The DNA for the CDR3 is TGTGCCAGCAGCTTAGGGGCAGATGGATGGGAGCAGTACTTC. It translates to CASSLGADGWEQYF.

The chain recombines TRBV5-1 with TRBJ2-3; 7 nucleotides agree with TRBD1. The CDR3 loop spans 20 amino acids. V trimming: 1 base; J trimming: 0 bases; junction bases outside the gene matches: 17. Germline assignment: CDR1 SGHRS and CDR2 YFSETQ. The chain's CDR3 is CASSLPARQGWARSTDTQYF. The CDR3 DNA reads as TGCGCCAGCAGCTTGCCGGCAAGACAGGGCTGGGCTCGAAGCACAGATACGCAGTATTTT.

The chain is built from TRBV4-2 and TRBJ2-3; TRBD1 might be the D (5 bases). The V gene lost 1 base and the J gene lost 10 bases, with 6 bases spanning the gap. This CDR3 contains 11 residues. Looked up from germline, CDR1 is LGHNA and CDR2 is YNFKEQ. CDR3 loop: CASSQAGSQYF. The DNA for the CDR3 is TGTGCCAGCAGCCAAGCAGGGTCGCAGTATTTT.

The genes are TRBV14 and TRBJ2-1, with D perhaps matching TRBD2 (5 bases). V gave up 3 bases and J gave up 1 base, with 16 bases separating them. The CDR3 contains 17 residues. Germline V gene sequence: CDR1 SGHDN, CDR2 FVKESK. The CDR3 nucleotides read TGTGCCAGCAGCCAGCTCGATGAGGGTGGGTCCTACAATGAGCAGTTCTTC. Translating gives CASSQLDEGGSYNEQFF.

The gene calls are TRBV15 and TRBJ1-4, with 9 bases aligning to TRBD1. The junction had 17 bases not matched to a gene; V was cut back by 4 bases and J by 8 bases. From germline, CDR1 is LNHNV and CDR2 YYDKDF (reference sequence). There are 18 residues in the CDR3. Here the CDR3 reads CATSTALTGGRGGEKLFF. The CDR3 DNA is TGTGCCACCAGCACCGCTTTGACAGGGGGTAGAGGAGGCGAAAAACTGTTTTTT. Full variable domain (remainder filled in from reference TRBV15 and TRBJ1-4): DAMVIQNPRYQVTQFGKPVTLSCSQTLNHNVMYWYQQKSSQAPKLLFHYYDKDFNNEADTPDNFQSRRPNTSFCFLDIRSPGLGDTAMYLCATSTALTGGRGGEKLFFGSGTQLSVL.

The chain joins TRBV7-9 to TRBJ2-1, with D perhaps TRBD1 (6 bases). The germline V and J ends were trimmed by 5 bases and 0 bases, with 14 bases remaining between them. The CDR3 contains 16 residues. Germline V gives CDR1 SEHNR, CDR2 FQNEAQ (reference sequence). The CDR3 sequence: CASSRRGQSSYNEQFF. The CDR3 DNA reads TGTGCCAGCAGCAGAAGAGGACAGTCCTCCTACAATGAGCAGTTCTTC.

The chain recombines TRBV11-2 with TRBJ2-2, with TRBD2 matching over 8 bases. This CDR3 spans 17 amino acids. The germline V gene encodes CDR1 SGHAT and CDR2 FQNNGV. V shed 5 bases and J 1 base; nucleotides not matched to a gene: 9. The CDR3 spells CASSPGITSGNTGELFF. As DNA, the CDR3 is TGTGCCAGCAGCCCGGGGATTACTAGCGGGAACACCGGGGAGCTGTTTTTT.

V gene TRBV7-3 combines with J gene TRBJ2-3; 10 bases line up with TRBD2. Germline V gives CDR1 SGHTA, CDR2 FQGTGA. This CDR3 comprises 16 residues. The trim removed 4 bases at V and 2 bases at J, leaving 6 bases unmatched. The CDR3 nucleotides read TGTGCCAGCAGCTCATTAGCGGGAGGTACCACAGATACGCAGTATTTT. It encodes CASSSLAGGTTDTQYF.

This chain joins TRBV4-3 and TRBJ2-1, with TRBD2 matching over 12 bases. Trimming removed 1 base from V and 9 bases from J; junction bases left unmatched: 13. CDR1 and CDR2 (germline): LGHNA, YSLEER. This CDR3 has 18 residues. The CDR3 sequence is CASSQVGRASGRVTEQFF. The CDR3 coding sequence is TGCGCCAGCAGCCAAGTCGGCAGGGCTAGCGGGAGGGTGACTGAGCAGTTCTTC.

In regard to this clone: The sample has other DNA sequences that encode this CDR3 too. V gene TRBV5-1 combines with J gene TRBJ2-7; no clear D. CDR1 and CDR2 (germline): SGHRS, YFSETQ. The CDR3 extends over 12 amino acids. V lost 0 bases to trimming and J lost 2 bases, with 3 bases between them. The CDR3 nucleotides are TGCGCCAGCAGCTTGGGCGCCTACGAGCAGTACTTC. Translating it yields CASSLGAYEQYF.

In its sample, this clone was seen once. The chain recombines TRBV2 with TRBJ2-3, with D perhaps TRBD1 (6 bases). Deletions cut 5 bases from V and 6 bases from J, with 9 bases between. CDR3 length equals 12 residues. Per germline, CDR1 SNHLY and CDR2 FYNNEI. In DNA, the CDR3 is TGTGCCAGCAGTCAGGGGTTGGATACGCAGTATTTT. Its translation: CASSQGLDTQYF.

The chain is built from TRBV9 and TRBJ2-1; 8 bases align to TRBD2. Germline assignment: CDR1 SGDLS and CDR2 YYNGEE. The CDR3 spans 17 residues. V shed 0 bases, J shed 2 bases, and the junction held 7 bases outside the gene matches. CDR3: CASSVGGGRWAYNEQFF. The DNA for the CDR3 is TGTGCCAGCAGCGTAGGGGGCGGGAGGTGGGCCTACAATGAGCAGTTCTTC.